The sequence of this TCR beta chain was determined in a study of cytomegalovirus exposure and HLA in healthy donors. The PCR had 60 Vbeta and 13 Jbeta primers. Produced via immunoSEQ multiplex PCR; TCRdb's table is partial and in-frame only. This repertoire shows some 130,000 clones, more than 75% found once; its top ten account for over 2%. Looked up from germline, CDR1 is SGHTA and CDR2 is FQGNSA. J gave up 7 bases and V 5 bases, and 5 bases lay outside the gene matches. This CDR3 is built from 14 residues. This sequence originates from a man younger than 45 in good health and CMV-seronegative. The chain links TRBV7-2 to TRBJ2-1, with 10 bases lining up with TRBD1. Material for sequencing was PBMCs. The CDR3 DNA reads TGTGCCAGCAGCCCGGACAGGGGGTGGAATGAGCAGTTCTTC. Amino acids: CASSPDRGWNEQFF.